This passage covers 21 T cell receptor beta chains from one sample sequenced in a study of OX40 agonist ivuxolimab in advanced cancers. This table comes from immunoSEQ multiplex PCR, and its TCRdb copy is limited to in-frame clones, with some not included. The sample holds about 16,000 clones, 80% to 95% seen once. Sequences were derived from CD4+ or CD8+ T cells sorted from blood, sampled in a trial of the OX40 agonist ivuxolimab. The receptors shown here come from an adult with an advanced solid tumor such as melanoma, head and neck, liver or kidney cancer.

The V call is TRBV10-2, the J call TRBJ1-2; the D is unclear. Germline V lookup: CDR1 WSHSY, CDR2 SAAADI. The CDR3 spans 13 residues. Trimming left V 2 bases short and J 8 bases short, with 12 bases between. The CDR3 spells CASSEEAGWGYTF. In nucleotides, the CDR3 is TGCGCCAGCAGTGAGGAGGCAGGTTGGGGCTACACCTTC.

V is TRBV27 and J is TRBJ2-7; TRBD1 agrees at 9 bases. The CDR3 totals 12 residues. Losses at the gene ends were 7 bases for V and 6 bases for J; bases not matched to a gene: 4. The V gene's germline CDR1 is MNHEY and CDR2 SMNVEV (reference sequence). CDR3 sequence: CASKGTGTEQYF. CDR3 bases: TGTGCCAGCAAGGGGACAGGGACCGAGCAGTACTTC.

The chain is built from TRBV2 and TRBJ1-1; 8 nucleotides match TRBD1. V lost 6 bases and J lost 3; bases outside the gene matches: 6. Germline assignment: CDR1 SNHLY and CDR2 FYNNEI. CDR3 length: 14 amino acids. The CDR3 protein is CASRVRGLYTEAFF. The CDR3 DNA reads TGTGCCAGCAGGGTCAGGGGGCTTTACACTGAAGCTTTCTTT.

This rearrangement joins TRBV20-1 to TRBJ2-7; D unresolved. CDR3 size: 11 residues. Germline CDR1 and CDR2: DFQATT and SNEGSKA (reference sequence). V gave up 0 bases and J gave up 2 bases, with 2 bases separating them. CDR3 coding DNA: TGCAGTGCTAGAGACCCCTACGAGCAGTACTTC. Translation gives CSARDPYEQYF.

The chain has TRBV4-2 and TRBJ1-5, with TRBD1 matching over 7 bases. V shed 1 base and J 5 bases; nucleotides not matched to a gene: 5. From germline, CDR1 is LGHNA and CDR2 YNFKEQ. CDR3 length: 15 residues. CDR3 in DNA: TGTGCCAGCAGCCAAGCCGGGACAGCTCATCAGCCCCAGCATTTT. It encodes CASSQAGTAHQPQHF.

The CDR3 sequence is CASSSNRDRSQQDYGYTF. For the CDR3, the DNA is TGTGCCAGCAGCTCTAACCGGGACAGGAGCCAGCAGGACTATGGCTACACCTTC. The V call is TRBV12-1, the J call TRBJ1-2; the D call of TRBD1 is as the table states it, not checked on the DNA. TRBV12-1 is flagged as a pseudogene. The CDR3 has 18 amino acids.

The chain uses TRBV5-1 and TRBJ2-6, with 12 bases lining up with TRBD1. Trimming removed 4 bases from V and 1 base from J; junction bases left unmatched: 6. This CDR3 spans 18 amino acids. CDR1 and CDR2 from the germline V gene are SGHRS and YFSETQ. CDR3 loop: CASSLRDRGLSGANVLTF. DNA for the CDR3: TGCGCCAGCAGCCTACGGGACAGGGGGCTTTCTGGGGCCAACGTCCTGACTTTC.

CDR3 sequence reads: CASSQVFGGRTDTQYF. The CDR3, as DNA: TGTGCCAGCAGCCAAGTATTCGGGGGGCGAACAGATACGCAGTATTTT. This rearrangement joins TRBV14 to TRBJ2-3, with D possibly matching TRBD2 (7 bases). Germline V gives CDR1 SGHDN, CDR2 FVKESK. The CDR3 contains 16 residues. V was shortened by 1 base and J by 3 bases, with 14 bases between the two germline ends.

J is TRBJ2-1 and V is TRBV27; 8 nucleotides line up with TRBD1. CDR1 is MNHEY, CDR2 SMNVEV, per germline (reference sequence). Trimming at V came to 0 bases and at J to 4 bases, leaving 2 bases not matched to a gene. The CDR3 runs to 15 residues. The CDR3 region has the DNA TGTGCCAGCAGTTTATCCCAGGGGGCTTACAATGAGCAGTTCTTC. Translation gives CASSLSQGAYNEQFF.

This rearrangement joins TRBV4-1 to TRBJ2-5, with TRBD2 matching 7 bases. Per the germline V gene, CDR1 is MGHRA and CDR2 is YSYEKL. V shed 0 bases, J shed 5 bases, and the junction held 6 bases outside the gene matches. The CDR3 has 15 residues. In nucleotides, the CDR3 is TGCGCCAGCAGCCAAGACGGGGGGTTAGAGGAGACCCAGTACTTC. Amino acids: CASSQDGGLEETQYF.

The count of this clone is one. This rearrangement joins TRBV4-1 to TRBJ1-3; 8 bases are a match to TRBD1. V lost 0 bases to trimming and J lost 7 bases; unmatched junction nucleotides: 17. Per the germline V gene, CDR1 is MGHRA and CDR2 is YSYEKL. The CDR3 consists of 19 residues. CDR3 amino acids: CASSQDRLSGTGVINTIYF. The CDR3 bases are TGCGCCAGCAGCCAAGATAGATTGTCCGGGACAGGAGTAATTAACACCATATATTTT.

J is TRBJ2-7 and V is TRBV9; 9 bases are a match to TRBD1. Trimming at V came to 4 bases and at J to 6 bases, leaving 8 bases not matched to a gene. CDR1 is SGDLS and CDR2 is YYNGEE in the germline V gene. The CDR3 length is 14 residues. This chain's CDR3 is CASSPGTGFSEQYF. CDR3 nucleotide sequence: TGTGCCAGCAGCCCTGGGACAGGGTTCTCCGAGCAGTACTTC.

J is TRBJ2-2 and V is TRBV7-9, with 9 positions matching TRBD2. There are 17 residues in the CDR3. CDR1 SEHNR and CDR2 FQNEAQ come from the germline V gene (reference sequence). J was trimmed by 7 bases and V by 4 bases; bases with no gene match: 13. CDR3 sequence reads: CASSSVLAGEKHGELFF. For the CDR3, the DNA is TGTGCCAGCAGCTCGGTCTTAGCGGGAGAAAAGCACGGGGAGCTGTTTTTT.

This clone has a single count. The CDR3 protein is CSVTSPRLGNIQYF. CDR3 sequence (DNA): TGCAGCGTTACTAGCCCACGGCTCGGAAACATTCAGTACTTC. The chain uses TRBV29-1 and TRBJ2-4; D may be TRBD2 (6 bases). V was pared by 5 bases and J by 6 bases, with 17 bases between. The germline CDR1 and CDR2 sequences are SQVTM and ANQGSEA. The CDR3 sequence is 14 residues long.

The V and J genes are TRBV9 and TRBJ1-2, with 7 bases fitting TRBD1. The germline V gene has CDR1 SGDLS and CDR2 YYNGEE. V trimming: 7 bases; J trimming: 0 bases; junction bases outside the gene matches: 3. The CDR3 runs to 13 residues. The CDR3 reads CASQGGSNYGYTF. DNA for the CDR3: TGTGCCAGCCAAGGGGGCTCTAACTATGGCTACACCTTC.

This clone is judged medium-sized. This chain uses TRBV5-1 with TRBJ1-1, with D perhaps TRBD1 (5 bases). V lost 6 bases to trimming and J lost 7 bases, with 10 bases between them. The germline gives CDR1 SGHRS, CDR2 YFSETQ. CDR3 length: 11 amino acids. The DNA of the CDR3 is TGCGCCAGCAAAGAGGGGAATGAAGCTTTCTTT. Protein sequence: CASKEGNEAFF.

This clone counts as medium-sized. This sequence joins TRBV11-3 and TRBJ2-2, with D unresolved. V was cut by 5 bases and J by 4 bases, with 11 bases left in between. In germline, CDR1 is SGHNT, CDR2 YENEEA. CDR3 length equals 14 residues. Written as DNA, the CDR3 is TGTGCCAGCAGCCCTGGACCTACCACCGGGGAGCTGTTTTTT. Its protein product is CASSPGPTTGELFF.

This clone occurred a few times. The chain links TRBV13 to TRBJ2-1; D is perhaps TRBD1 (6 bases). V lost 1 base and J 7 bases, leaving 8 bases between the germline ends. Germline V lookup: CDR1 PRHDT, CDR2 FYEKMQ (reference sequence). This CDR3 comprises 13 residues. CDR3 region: CASSLAGQNEQFF. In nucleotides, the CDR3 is TGTGCCAGCAGCTTAGCCGGACAGAATGAGCAGTTCTTC.

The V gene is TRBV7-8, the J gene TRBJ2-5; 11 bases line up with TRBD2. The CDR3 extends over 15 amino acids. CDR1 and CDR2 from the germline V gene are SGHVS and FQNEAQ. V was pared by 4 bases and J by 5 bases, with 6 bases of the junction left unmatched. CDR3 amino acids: CASSYRLAGLETQYF. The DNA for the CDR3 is TGTGCCAGCAGCTACCGACTAGCGGGACTGGAGACCCAGTACTTC.

The CDR3 here is CASSPRTGANYGYTF. The CDR3 nucleotides are TGTGCCAGCAGTCCCAGGACAGGGGCAAACTATGGCTACACCTTC. The chain has TRBV28 and TRBJ1-2; TRBD1 matches 9 bases. CDR1 is MDHEN, CDR2 SYDVKM, per germline. The CDR3 contains 15 residues. J was trimmed by 2 bases and V by 5 bases; bases with no gene match: 6.

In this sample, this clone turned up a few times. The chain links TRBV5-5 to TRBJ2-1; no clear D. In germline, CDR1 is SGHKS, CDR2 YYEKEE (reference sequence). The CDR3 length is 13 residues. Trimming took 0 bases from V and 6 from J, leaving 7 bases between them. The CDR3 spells CASSLDLFNEQFF. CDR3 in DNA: TGTGCCAGCAGCTTGGATCTTTTCAATGAGCAGTTCTTC.